What follows describes a single TCR beta chain. The antigen is unknown. The sample belongs to a study of cytomegalovirus exposure and HLA in healthy donors. Study-level findings and limits: An analysis that came later showed most CMV-associated TCR beta chains appearing HLA-restricted. In a later analysis, specific HLA alleles were associated with around 17,000 TCR beta sequences at a 0.05 false discovery rate. Most subjects had HLA-A and HLA-B alleles reportedly predicted accurately by TCR beta sequences.

This CDR3 spans 12 amino acids. V was shortened by 2 bases and J by 7 bases, with 5 bases between the two germline ends. Germline V gene sequence: CDR1 ENHRY, CDR2 SYGVKD. The PCR was carried out with 60 Vbeta primers and 13 Jbeta primers. The assay was immunoSEQ multiplex PCR, and TCRdb's table has in-frame clones only and misses some. The table lists some 240,000 clones, 80% to 95% of them singletons. The origin of this receptor is a girl aged 2 to 9 in good health and CMV-seronegative. The V and J genes are TRBV10-3 and TRBJ2-2; D might be TRBD1 (5 bases). Sample: PBMCs. The CDR3 DNA sequence: TGTGCCATCAGTGAGAGGGGCGGGGAGCTGTTTTTT. Amino acid sequence: CAISERGGELFF.